This T cell receptor beta chain originates from a study of blood T cell repertoires in COVID-19. This CDR3 has 16 amino acids. CDR1 and CDR2 (germline): ENHRY, SYGVKD. Losses at the gene ends were 6 bases for V and 1 base for J; bases not matched to a gene: 11. Per the study methods: Counts of nucleated cells, estimated from reference gene primer amplification, were obtained. Only in-frame clones appear in the TCRdb table, and some are missing; sequencing was by immunoSEQ multiplex PCR. Clone size and the V and J calls come from that table; the DNA yielded D and trimming. The sample holds 250,000 to 350,000 clones, 70% to 85% seen once.

The sequencing input was peripheral blood. The V call is TRBV10-3, the J call TRBJ1-1, with 7 nucleotides matching TRBD1. This TCR derives from a human donor with COVID-19, enrolled during active disease. The donor label of this sample is uncertain. CDR3 sequence reads: CAISWFADRSNTEAFF. DNA of the CDR3: TGTGCCATCAGCTGGTTCGCGGACAGGTCGAACACTGAAGCTTTCTTT.